A selection of T cell receptor beta chains follows, all from one sample in a study of shared clonotypes between healthy human individuals. Here immunoSEQ multiplex PCR was the method, and the copy in TCRdb shows in-frame clones only, minus some. The sample lists about 2.1 million clones, just over 90% occurring once. Sequencing used naive CD8+ T cells from PBMCs. These TCRs come from a man between 18 and 35 years old in good health. Some clones in this sample may be carry-over from other donors' samples. Both conserved end residues are part of each CDR3. A D gene is named only where the DNA matches it firmly. Only part of the rows carry a size: once, few, many, or a class if the clone is expanded.

j_call: TRBJ2-2; v_call: TRBV2; clone_size: .; d_call: .; cdr3_nt: TGTGCCAGCAGTACCGGGACAGTTTTAGCGGCCGGGGAGCTGTTTTTT; cdr3_aa: CASSTGTVLAAGELFF
j_call: TRBJ1-5; v_call: TRBV28; clone_size: .; d_call: TRBD1; cdr3_nt: TGTGCCAGCAGTATTGGACAGGGCCTCAAGCCCCAGCATTTT; cdr3_aa: CASSIGQGLKPQHF
j_call: TRBJ1-4; v_call: TRBV9; clone_size: .; d_call: .; cdr3_nt: TGTGCCAGCAGCGGCGGACCGCCTAATGAAAAACTGTTTTTT; cdr3_aa: CASSGGPPNEKLFF
j_call: TRBJ2-1; v_call: TRBV19; clone_size: .; d_call: .; cdr3_nt: TGTGCCAGTAGTATGGGGGTGGGACACAATGAGCAGTTCTTC; cdr3_aa: CASSMGVGHNEQFF
j_call: TRBJ1-2; v_call: TRBV2; clone_size: .; d_call: TRBD1; cdr3_nt: TGTGCCAGCATCTACCGGGACAGAAACTATGGCTACACCTTC; cdr3_aa: CASIYRDRNYGYTF
j_call: TRBJ1-2; v_call: TRBV9; clone_size: .; d_call: .; cdr3_nt: TGTGCCAGCAGCGTAGGTTCCAGTGTCTTCTACACCTTC; cdr3_aa: CASSVGSSVFYTF
j_call: TRBJ1-4; v_call: TRBV19; clone_size: .; d_call: .; cdr3_nt: TGTGCCAGTAGTATGCACCGGACCGCCGGATGGGTTTTT; cdr3_aa: CASSMHRTAGWVF
j_call: TRBJ2-7; v_call: TRBV11-2; clone_size: .; d_call: .; cdr3_nt: TGTGCCAGCAGGCGTCAGTTGTCCTACGAGCAGTACTTC; cdr3_aa: CASRRQLSYEQYF
j_call: TRBJ2-1; v_call: TRBV30; clone_size: .; d_call: .; cdr3_nt: TGTGCCTGGAGTGAAACCGGATGGATCTGGTTCTTC; cdr3_aa: CAWSETGWIWFF
j_call: TRBJ2-1; v_call: TRBV27; clone_size: .; d_call: TRBD2; cdr3_nt: TGTGCCAGCAGTTTACTTAGCGGGATTAATGAGCAGTTCTTC; cdr3_aa: CASSLLSGINEQFF
j_call: TRBJ2-7; v_call: TRBV7-9; clone_size: once; d_call: TRBD1; cdr3_nt: TGTGCCAGCAGCTTAACAGGGGGTGGCTACGAGCAGTACTTC; cdr3_aa: CASSLTGGGYEQYF
j_call: TRBJ1-5; v_call: TRBV10-2; clone_size: .; d_call: .; cdr3_nt: TGCGCCAGCAGTGACAGGGGTTGGAATCAGCCCCAGCATTTT; cdr3_aa: CASSDRGWNQPQHF
j_call: TRBJ2-3; v_call: TRBV7-3; clone_size: .; d_call: TRBD2; cdr3_nt: TGTGCCAGCAGCTTAAACGGCGGGAGGTCTGGAGATACGCAGTATTTT; cdr3_aa: CASSLNGGRSGDTQYF
j_call: TRBJ1-1; v_call: TRBV6-5; clone_size: .; d_call: .; cdr3_nt: TGTGCCAGCAGCCTCGCAGTCCCGTACACTGAAGCTTTCTTT; cdr3_aa: CASSLAVPYTEAFF
j_call: TRBJ2-7; v_call: TRBV4-2; clone_size: .; d_call: TRBD2; cdr3_nt: TGTGCCAGCAGCCCGGGACTAGCGGGATTCGAGCAGTACTTC; cdr3_aa: CASSPGLAGFEQYF
j_call: TRBJ1-5; v_call: TRBV18; clone_size: .; d_call: .; cdr3_nt: TGTGCCAGCTCACCCCCAGGGGTAATGGCCCAGCATTTT; cdr3_aa: CASSPPGVMAQHF
j_call: TRBJ2-1; v_call: TRBV4-3; clone_size: few; d_call: TRBD2; cdr3_nt: TGCGCCAGCAGCCCGTTCCGGGAGGGCCTCTACAATGAGCAGTTCTTC; cdr3_aa: CASSPFREGLYNEQFF
j_call: TRBJ2-7; v_call: TRBV7-3; clone_size: .; d_call: TRBD2; cdr3_nt: TGTGCCAGCAGCATCGTAGCGGGAGGGCCGAGCGAGCAGTACTTC; cdr3_aa: CASSIVAGGPSEQYF
j_call: TRBJ2-5; v_call: TRBV7-9; clone_size: .; d_call: TRBD2; cdr3_nt: TGTGCCAGCAGTCTGACTAGCGCGCGAGGGGAGACCCAGTACTTC; cdr3_aa: CASSLTSARGETQYF
j_call: TRBJ2-7; v_call: TRBV6-1; clone_size: .; d_call: TRBD1; cdr3_nt: TGTGCCAGCCGGGACAGGGTATTCGAGCAGTACTTC; cdr3_aa: CASRDRVFEQYF
j_call: TRBJ2-1; v_call: TRBV7-9; clone_size: .; d_call: .; cdr3_nt: TGTGCCAGCAGCGCCCCTGTGGGGTACAATGAGCAGTTCTTC; cdr3_aa: CASSAPVGYNEQFF
j_call: TRBJ1-2; v_call: TRBV5-1; clone_size: .; d_call: .; cdr3_nt: TGCGCCAGCAGCCCCCCTTTTCGGGGGGTAATGGATGGCTACACCTTC; cdr3_aa: CASSPPFRGVMDGYTF
j_call: TRBJ2-3; v_call: TRBV27; clone_size: .; d_call: TRBD2; cdr3_nt: TGTGCCAGCAGTTTATGGCGGGAGAGACACACAGATACGCAGTATTTT; cdr3_aa: CASSLWRERHTDTQYF
j_call: TRBJ1-1; v_call: TRBV11-2; clone_size: .; d_call: .; cdr3_nt: TGTGCCAGCAGCTTTGAATTTAACGGGGGGACTGAAGCTTTCTTT; cdr3_aa: CASSFEFNGGTEAFF
j_call: TRBJ1-2; v_call: TRBV28; clone_size: .; d_call: .; cdr3_nt: TGTGCCAGCAGTTTAGAACAGGACTACACCTTC; cdr3_aa: CASSLEQDYTF
j_call: TRBJ1-1; v_call: TRBV7-9; clone_size: few; d_call: .; cdr3_nt: TGTGCCAGCAGCTTAGAAGGAAACACTGAAGCTTTCTTT; cdr3_aa: CASSLEGNTEAFF